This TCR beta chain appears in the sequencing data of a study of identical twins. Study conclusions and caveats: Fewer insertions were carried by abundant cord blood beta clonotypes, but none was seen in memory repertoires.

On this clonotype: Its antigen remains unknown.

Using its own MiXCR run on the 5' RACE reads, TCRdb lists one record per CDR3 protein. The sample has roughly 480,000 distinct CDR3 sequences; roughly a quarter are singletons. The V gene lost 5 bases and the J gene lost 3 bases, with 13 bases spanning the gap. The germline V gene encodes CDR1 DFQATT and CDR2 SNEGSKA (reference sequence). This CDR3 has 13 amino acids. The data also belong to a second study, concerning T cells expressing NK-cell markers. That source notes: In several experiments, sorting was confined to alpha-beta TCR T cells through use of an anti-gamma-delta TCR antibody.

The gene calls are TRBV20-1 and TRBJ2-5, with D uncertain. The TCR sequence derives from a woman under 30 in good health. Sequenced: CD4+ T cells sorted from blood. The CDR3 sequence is CSAGRTAKETQYF. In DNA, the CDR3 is TGCAGTGCTGGCAGGACGGCCAAAGAGACCCAGTACTTC.